The 7 T cell receptor beta chains below all came from one sample that was sequenced in a study of T cells in Graves' hyperthyroidism and ophthalmopathy. RNA transcripts provided the source from which TCR beta CDR3 regions were amplified. The study used the HTBI primer set for a first-round RT-PCR of the TCR CDR3. TCRdb independently ran MiXCR on the multiplex PCR reads; one entry per CDR3 protein. Of 550,000 to 650,000 distinct CDR3 sequences in the sample, approximately 14% were seen once. Sequenced: blood. These receptor sequences come from a woman aged 25 to 39 with Graves' hyperthyroidism that later progressed to Graves' ophthalmopathy.

This clonotype was seen more than once but under ten times. DNA of the CDR3: TGCGCCAGCAGCTTCGGGGGGATAGGTTCCTACAATGAGCAGTTCTTC. Its translation: CASSFGGIGSYNEQFF. The chain recombines TRBV5-1 with TRBJ2-1; 7 bases are a match to TRBD2. The CDR3 consists of 16 residues. V shed 2 bases and J 1 base; nucleotides not matched to a gene: 6. Germline-derived CDR1 and CDR2 are SGHRS and YFSETQ.

Ten or more counts support this clonotype. This chain links TRBV27 with TRBJ2-7; D is undetermined. Per germline, CDR1 MNHEY and CDR2 SMNVEV (reference sequence). V lost 8 bases, J lost 4 bases, and 21 bases lay in between. CDR3 length: 15 amino acids. CDR3: CASPLSNKAIYEQYF. CDR3 coding DNA: TGTGCCAGCCCCCTTTCGAACAAGGCAATTTACGAGCAGTACTTC.

In this sample, this clonotype turned up many times. The rearrangement uses TRBV28 and TRBJ2-7; 7 bases map to TRBD1. Unmatched junction bases numbered 8, after V lost 7 bases and J lost 2 bases. Looked up from germline, CDR1 is MDHEN and CDR2 is SYDVKM. The CDR3 consists of 14 residues. The CDR3 here is CASNRPGQTYEQYF. The CDR3, as DNA: TGTGCCAGCAACCGACCGGGACAGACCTACGAGCAGTACTTC.

V is TRBV2 and J is TRBJ1-1; 7 bases align to TRBD1. Germline V lookup: CDR1 SNHLY, CDR2 FYNNEI. Germline trimming cut 8 bases from V and 6 bases from J; bases unmatched to any gene: 9. This CDR3 contains 13 residues. The CDR3 nucleotides are TGTGCCAGCGGTCCCCAGGGGGGCTCTGAAGCTTTCTTT. This translates into CASGPQGGSEAFF.

There are a few counts of this clonotype. The gene calls are TRBV19 and TRBJ2-1; D is possibly TRBD2 (6 bases). Germline-derived CDR1 and CDR2 are LNHDA and SQIVND (reference sequence). V was trimmed by 5 bases and J by 15 bases, leaving 29 bases between them. The CDR3 length is 16 residues. The CDR3 DNA sequence: TGTGCCAGTAGTCCCCGGTGGGATAGCGGACAAGCCCGGAGGTTCTTC. Translated: CASSPRWDSGQARRFF. The full variable domain, rest sourced from reference TRBV19 and TRBJ2-1, is DGGITQSPKYLFRKEGQNVTLSCEQNLNHDAMYWYRQDPGQGLRLIYYSQIVNDFQKGDIAEGYSVSREKKESFPLTVTSAQKNPTAFYLCASSPRWDSGQARRFFGPGTRLTVL.

This clonotype was recorded many times. The chain links TRBV20-1 to TRBJ2-1, with 10 nucleotides matching TRBD2. Unmatched junction bases numbered 9, after V lost 5 bases and J lost 11 bases. Germline V gene sequence: CDR1 DFQATT, CDR2 SNEGSKA (reference sequence). This CDR3 has 13 residues. CDR3 loop: CSASAGGYTQQFF. In nucleotides, the CDR3 is TGCAGTGCTTCAGCGGGAGGGTATACTCAGCAGTTCTTC.

The chain recombines TRBV4-1 with TRBJ1-4, with 7 nucleotides matching TRBD1. The germline gives CDR1 MGHRA, CDR2 YSYEKL. CDR3 size: 15 residues. V gave up 2 bases and J gave up 7 bases; unmatched junction bases: 7. The CDR3 loop reads CASSQNDRVAEKLFF. In DNA, the CDR3 is TGCGCCAGCAGCCAAAACGACAGGGTGGCTGAAAAACTGTTTTTT.